This T cell receptor beta chain originates from a study of T cells expressing NK-cell markers. Study-wide background: From sorted CD3+CD56+NKG2C+, CD3+CD56+NKG2C- and CD3+CD56-NKG2C+ T cells came the TCR beta repertoires. Sequencing covered eight donors, seven HCMV-seropositive and one seronegative.

Using the 5' RACE reads, TCRdb records one entry per CDR3 protein without DNA. Its table lists roughly 150,000 distinct CDR3 sequences. To note about this clonotype: Its antigen is still unknown.

Notes on the study in general: There were a handful of donors in whom these clonotypes also led the CD3+CD56-NKG2C+ fraction. Unclear, still, was the HCMV specificity of the expanded NKG2C+ T cell clones.

Germline values: CDR1 MNHEY, CDR2 SMNVEV (reference sequence). This CDR3 is 13 amino acids long. The rearrangement uses TRBV27 and TRBJ1-1. The sequencing sample was made of blood T cells: a sorted CD56 or NKG2C T cell subset, CD4+ or CD8+ T cells, or bulk PBMC T cells (not recorded which). The TCR sequence derives from a man aged 18-75 years in good health. The CDR3 is CASSLAQNTEAFF.